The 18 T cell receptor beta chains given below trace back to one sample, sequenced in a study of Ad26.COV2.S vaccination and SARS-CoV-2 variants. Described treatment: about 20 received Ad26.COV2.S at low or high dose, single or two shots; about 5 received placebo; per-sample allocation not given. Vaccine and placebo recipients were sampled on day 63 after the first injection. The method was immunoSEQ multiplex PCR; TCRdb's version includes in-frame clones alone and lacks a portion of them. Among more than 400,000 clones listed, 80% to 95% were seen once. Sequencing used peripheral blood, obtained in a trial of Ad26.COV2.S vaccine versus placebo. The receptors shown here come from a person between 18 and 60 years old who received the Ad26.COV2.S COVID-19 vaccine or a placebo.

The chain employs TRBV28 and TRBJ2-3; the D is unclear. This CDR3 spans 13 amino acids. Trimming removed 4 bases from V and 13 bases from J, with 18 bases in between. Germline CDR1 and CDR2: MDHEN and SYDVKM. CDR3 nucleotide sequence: TGTGCCAGCAGTTCTACTTCAAGGGCCGTGGAGTATTTT. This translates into CASSSTSRAVEYF.

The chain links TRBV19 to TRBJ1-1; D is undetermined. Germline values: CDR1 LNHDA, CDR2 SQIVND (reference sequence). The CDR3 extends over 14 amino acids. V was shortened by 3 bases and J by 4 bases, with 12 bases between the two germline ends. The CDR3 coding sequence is TGTGCCAGTAGTATTGTCCCGGGAGGCACTGAAGCTTTCTTT. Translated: CASSIVPGGTEAFF.

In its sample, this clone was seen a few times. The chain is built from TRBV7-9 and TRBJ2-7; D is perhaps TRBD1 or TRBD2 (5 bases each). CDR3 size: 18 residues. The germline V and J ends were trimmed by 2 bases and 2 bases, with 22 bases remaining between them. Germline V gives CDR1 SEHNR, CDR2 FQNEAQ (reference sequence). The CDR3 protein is CASSLSSWGTAMAYEQYF. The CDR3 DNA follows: TGTGCCAGCAGCTTAAGCAGCTGGGGGACGGCGATGGCCTACGAGCAGTACTTC.

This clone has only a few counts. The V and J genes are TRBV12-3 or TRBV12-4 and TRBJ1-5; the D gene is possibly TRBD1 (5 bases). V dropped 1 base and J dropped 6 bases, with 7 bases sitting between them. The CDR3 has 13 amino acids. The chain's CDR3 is CASSLGQIQPQHF. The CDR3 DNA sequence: TGTGCCAGCAGTTTAGGACAGATTCAGCCCCAGCATTTT.

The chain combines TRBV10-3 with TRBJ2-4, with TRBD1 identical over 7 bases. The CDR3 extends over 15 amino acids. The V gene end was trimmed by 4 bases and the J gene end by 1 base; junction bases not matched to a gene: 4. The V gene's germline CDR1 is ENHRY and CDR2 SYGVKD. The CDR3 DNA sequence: TGTGCCATCAGTGGTCAGGGGGACGCCAAAAACATTCAGTACTTC. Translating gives CAISGQGDAKNIQYF.

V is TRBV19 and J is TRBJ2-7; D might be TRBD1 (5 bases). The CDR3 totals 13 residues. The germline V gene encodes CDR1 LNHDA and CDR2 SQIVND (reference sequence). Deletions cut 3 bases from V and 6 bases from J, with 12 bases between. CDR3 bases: TGTGCCAGTAGTATGGGCCTGGGGCGCGAGCAGTACTTC. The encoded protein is CASSMGLGREQYF.

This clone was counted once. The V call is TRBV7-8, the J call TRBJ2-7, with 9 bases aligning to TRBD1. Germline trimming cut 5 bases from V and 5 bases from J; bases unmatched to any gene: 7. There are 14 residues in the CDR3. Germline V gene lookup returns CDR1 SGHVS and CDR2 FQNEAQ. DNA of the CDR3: TGTGCCAGCAGCATGGGACAGGGAACCAACGAGCAGTACTTC. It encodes CASSMGQGTNEQYF.

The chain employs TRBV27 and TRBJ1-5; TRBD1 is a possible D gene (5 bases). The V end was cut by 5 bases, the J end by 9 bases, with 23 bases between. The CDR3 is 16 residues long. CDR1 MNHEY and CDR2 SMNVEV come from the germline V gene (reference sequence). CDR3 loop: CASSPRGAGSGSPQHF. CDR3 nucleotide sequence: TGTGCCAGCAGTCCCCGGGGCGCGGGGTCTGGATCGCCCCAGCATTTT.

The chain's CDR3 is CASRSGGSYNEQFF. In DNA form, the CDR3 reads TGTGCCAGCAGGTCCGGGGGGTCCTACAATGAGCAGTTCTTC. The chain employs TRBV21-1 and TRBJ2-1; the tabulated D call, TRBD2, remains unverified against the DNA. TRBV21-1 is listed as a pseudogene. CDR3 size: 14 residues.

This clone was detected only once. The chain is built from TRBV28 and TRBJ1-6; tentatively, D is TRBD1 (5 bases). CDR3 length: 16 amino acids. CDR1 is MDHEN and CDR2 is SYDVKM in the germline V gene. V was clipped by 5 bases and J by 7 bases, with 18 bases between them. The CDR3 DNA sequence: TGTGCCAGCAGTGCCGGGACCCAGGGATGGAATTCACCCCTCCACTTT. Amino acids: CASSAGTQGWNSPLHF.

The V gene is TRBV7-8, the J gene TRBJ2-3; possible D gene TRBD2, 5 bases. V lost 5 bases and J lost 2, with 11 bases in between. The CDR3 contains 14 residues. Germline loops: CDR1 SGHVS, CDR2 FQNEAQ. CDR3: CASSRTLITDTQYF. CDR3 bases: TGTGCCAGCAGCAGGACTTTGATCACAGATACGCAGTATTTT.

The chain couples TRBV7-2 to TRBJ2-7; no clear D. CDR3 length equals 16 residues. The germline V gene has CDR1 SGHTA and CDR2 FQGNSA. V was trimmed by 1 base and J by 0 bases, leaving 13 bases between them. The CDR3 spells CASSLGEARGSYEQYF. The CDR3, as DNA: TGTGCCAGCAGCTTAGGAGAAGCGAGAGGCTCCTACGAGCAGTACTTC.

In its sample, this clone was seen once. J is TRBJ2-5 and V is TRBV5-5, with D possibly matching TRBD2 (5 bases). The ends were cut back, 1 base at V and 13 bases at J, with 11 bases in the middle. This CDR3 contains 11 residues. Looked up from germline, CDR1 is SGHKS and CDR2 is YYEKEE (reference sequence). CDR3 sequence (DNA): TGTGCCAGCAGCTTGAATGGACTGGGGTACTTC. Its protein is CASSLNGLGYF.

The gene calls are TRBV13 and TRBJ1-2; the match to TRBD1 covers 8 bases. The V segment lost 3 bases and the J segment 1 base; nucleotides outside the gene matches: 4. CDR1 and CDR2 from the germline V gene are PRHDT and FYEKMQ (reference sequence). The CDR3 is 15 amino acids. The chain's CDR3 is CASSLGTGGNYGYTF. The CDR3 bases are TGTGCCAGCAGCTTGGGGACAGGAGGTAACTATGGCTACACCTTC.

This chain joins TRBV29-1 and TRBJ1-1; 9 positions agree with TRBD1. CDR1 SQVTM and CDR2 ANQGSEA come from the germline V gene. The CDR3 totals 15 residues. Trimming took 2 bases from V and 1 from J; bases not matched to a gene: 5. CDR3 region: CSVERGTGTNTEAFF. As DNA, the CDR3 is TGCAGCGTTGAACGGGGGACAGGGACGAACACTGAAGCTTTCTTT.

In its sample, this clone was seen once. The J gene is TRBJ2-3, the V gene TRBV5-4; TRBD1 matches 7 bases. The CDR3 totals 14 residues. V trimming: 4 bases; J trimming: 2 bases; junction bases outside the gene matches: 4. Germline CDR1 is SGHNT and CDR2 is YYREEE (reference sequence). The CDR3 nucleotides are TGTGCCAGCAGCCCGGGACAGATCACAGATACGCAGTATTTT. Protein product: CASSPGQITDTQYF.

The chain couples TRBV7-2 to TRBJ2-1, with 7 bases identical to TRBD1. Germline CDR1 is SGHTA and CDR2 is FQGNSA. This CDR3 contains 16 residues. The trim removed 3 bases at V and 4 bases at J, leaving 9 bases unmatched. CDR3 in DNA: TGTGCCAGCAGCTTCCGTCGACAGGGCAAGTACAATGAGCAGTTCTTC. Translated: CASSFRRQGKYNEQFF.

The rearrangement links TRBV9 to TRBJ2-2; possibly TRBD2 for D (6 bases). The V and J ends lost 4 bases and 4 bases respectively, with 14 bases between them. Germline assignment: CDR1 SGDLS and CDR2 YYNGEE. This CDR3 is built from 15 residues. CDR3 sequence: CASSPETRATGELFF. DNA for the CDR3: TGTGCCAGCAGCCCGGAGACTAGGGCCACCGGGGAGCTGTTTTTT.